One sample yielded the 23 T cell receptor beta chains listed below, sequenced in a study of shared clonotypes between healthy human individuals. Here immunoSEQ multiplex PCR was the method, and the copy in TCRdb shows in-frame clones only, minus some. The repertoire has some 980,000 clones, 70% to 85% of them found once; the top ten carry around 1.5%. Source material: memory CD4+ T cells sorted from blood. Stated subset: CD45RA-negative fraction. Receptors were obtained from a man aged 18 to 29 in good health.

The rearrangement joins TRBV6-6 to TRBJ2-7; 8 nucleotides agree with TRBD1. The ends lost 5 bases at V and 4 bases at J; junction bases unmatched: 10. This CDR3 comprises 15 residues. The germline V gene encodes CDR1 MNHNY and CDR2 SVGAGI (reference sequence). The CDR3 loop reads CASSIPRGLIYEQYF. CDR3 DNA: TGTGCCAGCAGTATTCCCAGGGGGCTCATATACGAGCAGTACTTC.

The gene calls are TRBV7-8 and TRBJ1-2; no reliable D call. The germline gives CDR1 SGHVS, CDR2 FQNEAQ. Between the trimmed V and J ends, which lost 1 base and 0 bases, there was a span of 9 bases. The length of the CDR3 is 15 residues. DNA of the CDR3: TGTGCCAGCAGCTTAGTGGACGGACCTAACTATGGCTACACCTTC. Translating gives CASSLVDGPNYGYTF.

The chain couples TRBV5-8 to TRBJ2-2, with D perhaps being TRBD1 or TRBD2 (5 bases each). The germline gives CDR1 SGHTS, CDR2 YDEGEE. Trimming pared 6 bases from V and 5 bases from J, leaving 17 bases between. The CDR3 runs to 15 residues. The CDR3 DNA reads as TGTGCCAGCATTCCGGGACGCCAGAGGACCGGGGAGCTGTTTTTT. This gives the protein CASIPGRQRTGELFF.

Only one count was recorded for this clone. DNA of the CDR3: TGTGCCAGCCGAGGGGTTTCGAACACTGAAGCTTTCTTT. Residues: CASRGVSNTEAFF. This chain uses TRBV2 with TRBJ1-1; a weak D match, TRBD1 (5 bases). The CDR3 is made up of 13 amino acids. Germline V gene sequence: CDR1 SNHLY, CDR2 FYNNEI. V dropped 8 bases and J dropped 1 base, with 11 bases sitting between them.

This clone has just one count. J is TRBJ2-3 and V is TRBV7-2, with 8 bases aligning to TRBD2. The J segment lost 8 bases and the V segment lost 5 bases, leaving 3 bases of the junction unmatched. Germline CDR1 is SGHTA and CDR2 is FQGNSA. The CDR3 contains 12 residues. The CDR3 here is CASSVRGGTQYF. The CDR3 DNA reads TGTGCCAGCAGCGTTCGGGGGGGTACGCAGTATTTT.

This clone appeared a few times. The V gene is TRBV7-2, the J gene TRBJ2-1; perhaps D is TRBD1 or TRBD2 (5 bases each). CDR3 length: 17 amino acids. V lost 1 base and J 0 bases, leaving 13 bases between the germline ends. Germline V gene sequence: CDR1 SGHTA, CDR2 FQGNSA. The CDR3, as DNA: TGTGCCAGCAGCTTAGGGGGCGGGCCGAGCTCCTACAATGAGCAGTTCTTC. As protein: CASSLGGGPSSYNEQFF.

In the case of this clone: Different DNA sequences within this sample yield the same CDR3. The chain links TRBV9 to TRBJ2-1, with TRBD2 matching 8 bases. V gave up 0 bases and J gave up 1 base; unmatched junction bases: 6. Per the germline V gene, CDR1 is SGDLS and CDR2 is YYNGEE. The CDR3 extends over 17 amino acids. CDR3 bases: TGTGCCAGCAGCGTAGGCCCCCGGGGGGGGTCCTACAATGAGCAGTTCTTC. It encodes CASSVGPRGGSYNEQFF.

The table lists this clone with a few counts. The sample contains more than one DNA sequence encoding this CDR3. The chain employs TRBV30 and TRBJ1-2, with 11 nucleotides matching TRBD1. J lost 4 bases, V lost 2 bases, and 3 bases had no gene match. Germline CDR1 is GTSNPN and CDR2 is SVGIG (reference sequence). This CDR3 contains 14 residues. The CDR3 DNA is TGTGCCTGGAGTCCCGGGACAGGGGGCTATGGCTACACCTTC. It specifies CAWSPGTGGYGYTF.

CDR3 sequence (DNA): TGTGCCAGCAGCTTAGTGGGCGGGGGGGACAAGCGGTCTGAAGCTTTCTTT. Residues: CASSLVGGGDKRSEAFF. The chain combines TRBV7-2 with TRBJ1-1; TRBD1 is a possible D gene (6 bases). The CDR3 has 17 residues. The V gene's germline CDR1 is SGHTA and CDR2 FQGNSA. V was shortened by 1 base and J by 6 bases, with 21 bases between the two germline ends.

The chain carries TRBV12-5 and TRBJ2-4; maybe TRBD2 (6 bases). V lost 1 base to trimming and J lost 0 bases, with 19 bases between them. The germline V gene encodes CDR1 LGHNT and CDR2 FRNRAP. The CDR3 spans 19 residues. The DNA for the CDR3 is TGTGCTAGTGGTTTGGACCCTGGGACTGCTCAAGTAGCCAAAAACATTCAGTACTTC. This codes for CASGLDPGTAQVAKNIQYF.

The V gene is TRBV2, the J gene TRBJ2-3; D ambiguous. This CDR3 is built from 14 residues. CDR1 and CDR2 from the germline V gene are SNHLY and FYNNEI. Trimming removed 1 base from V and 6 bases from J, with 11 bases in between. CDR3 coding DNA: TGTGCCAGCAGTGAAGGTACCCTGAGTGATACGCAGTATTTT. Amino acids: CASSEGTLSDTQYF.

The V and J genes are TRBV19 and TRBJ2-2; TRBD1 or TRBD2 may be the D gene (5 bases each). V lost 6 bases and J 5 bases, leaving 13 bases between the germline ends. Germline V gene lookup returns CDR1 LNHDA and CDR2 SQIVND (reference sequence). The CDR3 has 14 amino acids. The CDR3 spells CASRWDLSTGELFF. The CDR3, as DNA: TGTGCCAGTAGGTGGGACCTATCAACCGGGGAGCTGTTTTTT. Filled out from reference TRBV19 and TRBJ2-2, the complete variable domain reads DGGITQSPKYLFRKEGQNVTLSCEQNLNHDAMYWYRQDPGQGLRLIYYSQIVNDFQKGDIAEGYSVSREKKESFPLTVTSAQKNPTAFYLCASRWDLSTGELFFGEGSRLTVL.

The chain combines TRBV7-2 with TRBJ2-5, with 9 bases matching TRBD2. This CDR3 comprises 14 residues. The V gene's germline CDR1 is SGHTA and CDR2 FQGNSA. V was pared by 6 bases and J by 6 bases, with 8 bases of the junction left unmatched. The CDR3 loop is CASRAGGSVKTQYF. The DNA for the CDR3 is TGTGCCAGCAGGGCGGGAGGGTCCGTGAAGACCCAGTACTTC.

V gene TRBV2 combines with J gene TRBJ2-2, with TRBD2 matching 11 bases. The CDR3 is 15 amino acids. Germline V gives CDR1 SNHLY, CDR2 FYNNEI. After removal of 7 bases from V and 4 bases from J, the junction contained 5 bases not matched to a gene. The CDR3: CASMGTSGSTGELFF. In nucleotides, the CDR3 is TGTGCCAGCATGGGTACTAGCGGGAGCACCGGGGAGCTGTTTTTT.

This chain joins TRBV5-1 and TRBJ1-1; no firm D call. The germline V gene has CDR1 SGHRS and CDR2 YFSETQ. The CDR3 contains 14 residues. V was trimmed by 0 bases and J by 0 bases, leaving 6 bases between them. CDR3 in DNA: TGCGCCAGCAGCTTGGTACAGATGAACACTGAAGCTTTCTTT. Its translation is CASSLVQMNTEAFF. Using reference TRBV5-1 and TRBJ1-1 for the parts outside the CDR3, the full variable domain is KAGVTQTPRYLIKTRGQQVTLSCSPISGHRSVSWYQQTPGQGLQFLFEYFSETQRNKGNFPGRFSGRQFSNSRSEMNVSTLELGDSALYLCASSLVQMNTEAFFGQGTRLTVV.

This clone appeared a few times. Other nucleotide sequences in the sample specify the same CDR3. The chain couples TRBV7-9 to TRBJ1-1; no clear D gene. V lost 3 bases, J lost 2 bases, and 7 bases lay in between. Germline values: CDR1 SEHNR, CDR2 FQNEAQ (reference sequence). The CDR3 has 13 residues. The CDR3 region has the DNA TGTGCCAGCAGCTTGGGAGCAAACACTGAAGCTTTCTTT. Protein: CASSLGANTEAFF.

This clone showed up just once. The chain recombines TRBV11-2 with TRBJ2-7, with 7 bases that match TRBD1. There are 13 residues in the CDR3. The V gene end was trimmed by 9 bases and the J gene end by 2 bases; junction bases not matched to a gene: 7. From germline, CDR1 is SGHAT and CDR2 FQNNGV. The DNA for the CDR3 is TGTGCCAGAGGCCTACAGGGGCCCTACGAGCAGTACTTC. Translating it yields CARGLQGPYEQYF.

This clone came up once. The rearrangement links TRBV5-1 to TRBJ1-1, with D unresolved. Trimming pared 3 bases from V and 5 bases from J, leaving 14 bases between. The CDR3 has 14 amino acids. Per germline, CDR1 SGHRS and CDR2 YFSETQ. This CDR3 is CASSSGSGGTEAFF. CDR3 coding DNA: TGCGCCAGCAGCTCGGGCTCCGGAGGGACTGAAGCTTTCTTT. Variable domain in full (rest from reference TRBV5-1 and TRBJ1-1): KAGVTQTPRYLIKTRGQQVTLSCSPISGHRSVSWYQQTPGQGLQFLFEYFSETQRNKGNFPGRFSGRQFSNSRSEMNVSTLELGDSALYLCASSSGSGGTEAFFGQGTRLTVV.

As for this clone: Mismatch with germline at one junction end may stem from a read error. The chain's CDR3 is CAWSLGQGADQPQHF. In nucleotides, the CDR3 is TGTGCCTGGAGTCTGGGACAGGGGGCGGACCAGCCTCAGCATTTT. V and J are TRBV30 and TRBJ1-5; 12 bases align to TRBD1. The CDR3 has 15 amino acids. Germline V lookup: CDR1 GTSNPN, CDR2 SVGIG (reference sequence).

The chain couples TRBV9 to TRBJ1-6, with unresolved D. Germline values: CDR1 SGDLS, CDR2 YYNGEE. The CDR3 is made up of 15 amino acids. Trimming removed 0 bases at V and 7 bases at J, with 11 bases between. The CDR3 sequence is CASSVGGELNSPLHF. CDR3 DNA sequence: TGTGCCAGCAGCGTAGGTGGAGAGTTGAATTCACCCCTCCACTTT.

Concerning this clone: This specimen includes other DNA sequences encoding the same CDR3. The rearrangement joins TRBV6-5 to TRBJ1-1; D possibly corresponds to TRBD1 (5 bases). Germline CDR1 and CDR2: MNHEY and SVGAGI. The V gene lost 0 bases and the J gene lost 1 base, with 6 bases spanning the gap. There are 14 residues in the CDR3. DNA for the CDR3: TGTGCCAGCAGTTACTCGGGGGGGAACACTGAAGCTTTCTTT. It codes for CASSYSGGNTEAFF.

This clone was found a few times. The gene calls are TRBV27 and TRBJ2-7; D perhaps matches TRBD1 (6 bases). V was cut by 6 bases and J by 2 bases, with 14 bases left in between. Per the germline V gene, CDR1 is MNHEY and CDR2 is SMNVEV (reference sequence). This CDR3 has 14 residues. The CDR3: CASRNRVLTYEQYF. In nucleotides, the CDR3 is TGTGCCAGCAGAAACAGGGTCCTAACCTACGAGCAGTACTTC.

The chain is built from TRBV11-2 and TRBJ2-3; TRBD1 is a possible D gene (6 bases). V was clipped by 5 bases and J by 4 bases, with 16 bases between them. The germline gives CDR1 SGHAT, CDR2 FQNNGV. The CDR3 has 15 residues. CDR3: CASSPQGSGPDTQYF. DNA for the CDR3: TGTGCCAGCAGCCCTCAGGGGAGCGGCCCAGATACGCAGTATTTT.